This TCR beta chain was identified in a study of response to subunit inactivated influenza vaccine (dated by TCRdb to the late 2010s). With respect to the entire study: Deep quantitative T cell receptor repertoire profiling was used in the study to track responses to a trivalent subunit inactivated influenza vaccine.

General conclusions and limits of the study: The authors suggested that each seasonal influenza vaccination may recruit only a limited number of new T cells.

To prepare the library, RT-PCR was applied. Sequencing instrument: Illumina HiSeq 2500. TCRdb reworked the public reads: Q25 trimming with fastp, MiXCR clone assembly, productive beta chains retained. Entries are consolidated by CDR3 protein sequence, retaining the most common genes and DNA. The sample table records about 190,000 distinct CDR3 sequences; approximately 15% of these occur just once. The ten largest clones add up to approximately 24% of the sample. Unmatched junction bases come to 3, with V trimmed by 3 bases and J by 0 bases. The germline V gene (reference sequence) gives CDR1 as GTSNPN and CDR2 as SVGIG. The CDR3 runs 15 residues from the cysteine to the phenylalanine. The CDR3 DNA has 45 bases and is translated from base 1. This clonotype came up a few times. It lacks a known antigen. Nothing much larger sits one base from this clone, and base qualities are not available.

This chain is built from TRBV30 and TRBJ2-1, and TRBD2 matches 9 of the central bases. The source of this sequence is a man between 45 and 60 years old who received an inactivated influenza vaccine. Donor details come from another sample of the same person, matched by shared clones. Source: CD8+ T cells sorted from PBMCs, taken about 5 days after vaccination. The sequenced DNA is TGTGCCTGGAGCGGGACTAGCCGCTCCTACAATGAGCAGTTCTTC. This encodes CAWSGTSRSYNEQFF.